The text below deals with one TCR beta chain. Its antigen is not yet known. Base-call qualities are not available, and no considerably larger clone is one nucleotide away. TCRbeta CDR3 regions were amplified from genomic DNA by means of the immunoSEQ Assay, a bias-controlled multiplex PCR. As for the original processing: Within the assay, amplification of reference gene primers was used to estimate how many nucleated cells each sample contained. Sequence reads were collapsed and filtered to measure the absolute abundance of every unique TCRbeta CDR3 rearrangement. Productive Simpson clonality was computed per sample as the square root of Simpson's diversity index over productive rearrangements. In its TCRdb copy, this immuneACCESS table keeps in-frame sequences only and misses some clones. Where compared with another copy, unresolved V genes explain less than half of these, and the others have no known cause. V and J calls and clone size come straight from that table; D and trimming were deduced from the DNA. This sample is represented by some 40,000 clones; approximately 94% of them were singletons. 0.37% of the sample is taken by the ten largest.

These data belong to a study of blood T cell repertoires in COVID-19 (dated by TCRdb to the early 2020s). At the level of the whole study: The collaborator samples originated in the United States, Italy and Spain and spanned the acute and convalescent phases of COVID-19. The prospective study material was composed of cDNA or gDNA derived from T cells, B-cell-depleted T cells, or PBMCs. The dataset comprised deeply sampled blood TCRbeta repertoires from subjects exposed to, actively infected with, or recovered from COVID-19. The repertoires were released in a freely available public database meant as a resource for research on the immune response to SARS-CoV-2. Samples came from the ongoing ImmuneRACE study (first 160 participants) plus 1,254 subjects from 6 global collaborators. Sample metadata almost always included a de-identified subject ID, COVID-19 status, age in years and sex. Where available, HLA class I and class II types were obtained from metadata supplied by the sample provider rather than from assay-based typing.

Results and caveats for the whole study, not just this receptor: Clinical and demographic metadata were provided uncurated, with the amount varying by source and participant.

One collaborating source in Seattle enrolled patients while the patients were actively infected and followed the patients over time throughout the course of disease. Whole blood was collected in K2EDTA tubes by collaborating institutions according to the institutions' own protocols. For TCRbeta analysis, collaborators shipped samples as frozen whole blood, isolated PBMCs, or DNA extracted from either of those sample types. What was sequenced was peripheral blood. This TCR was sampled from a middle-aged man with COVID-19, enrolled during active disease.

The CDR3 has the sequence CASSLWRAEDTQYF. The nucleotide sequence reads TGTGCCAGCAGCTTGTGGCGGGCGGAAGATACGCAGTATTTT. The sequence is built from TRBV5-5 and TRBJ2-3; the D gene is perhaps TRBD2, on 5 matching bases. The CDR3 runs 14 residues from the cysteine to the phenylalanine. CDR3 DNA is the only sequence kept; it has 42 bases, read in frame from the first base. Trimming takes 1 base from V and 5 bases from J, and the germline ends sit 11 bases apart. According to the germline V gene (reference sequence), CDR1 reads SGHKS and CDR2 reads YYEKEE.